This record covers a single T cell receptor beta chain. The CDR3 contains 20 residues. The sample comes from a study of blood T cell repertoires in COVID-19. Only in-frame clones appear in the TCRdb table, and some are missing; sequencing was by immunoSEQ multiplex PCR. The sample has 200,000 to 300,000 clones, 70% to 85% seen once. This sequence was found in an elderly woman with acute or convalescent COVID-19. Sequencing was done on a sample of peripheral blood. The rearrangement uses TRBV21-1 and TRBJ2-3; the table's D call TRBD2 went unverified against the DNA. TRBV21-1 is designated a pseudogene. Written as DNA, the CDR3 is TGTGCCAGCAGCAAAGAGGGAAGGGTAGCGGGAAGGGAGGGAAAAGATACGCAGTATTTT. Its translation: CASSKEGRVAGREGKDTQYF.